A selection of T cell receptor beta chains follows, all from one sample in a study of beta chain features in type 1 diabetes. Profiled with immunoSEQ multiplex PCR; TCRdb holds only in-frame clones, not every one. The sample contains 900,000 or so clones, 15% to 20% of which appear only once. Sequences were obtained from naive CD4+ T cells from blood. The receptors come from a woman between 18 and 30 years old in good health. Each CDR3 is given with its conserved first and last residue. D genes are given only for firm matches. The listing skips clone size in some rows; elsewhere it reads once, few, many or a size class.

CDR3 protein	CDR3 DNA	V gene	D gene	clone size	J gene
CASSPGVAGELFF	TGTGCCAGCAGTCCAGGGGTAGCCGGGGAGCTGTTTTTT	TRBV6-6	.	.	TRBJ2-2
CASSPGLAGVEQYF	TGTGCCAGCAGCCCGGGACTAGCGGGAGTCGAGCAGTACTTC	TRBV7-2	TRBD2	few	TRBJ2-7
CASSLVQRELDTQYF	TGTGCCAGCAGCTTGGTCCAGCGGGAGTTAGATACGCAGTATTTT	TRBV5-4	TRBD2	.	TRBJ2-3
CASSFPDRGGNTIYF	TGTGCCAGCAGCTTCCCCGACAGGGGTGGAAACACCATATATTTT	TRBV7-9	TRBD1	few	TRBJ1-3
CASLRAPIGYTF	TGTGCCAGCCTCAGGGCCCCTATCGGCTACACCTTC	TRBV28	.	few	TRBJ1-2
CASTRTSGNHEQFF	TGTGCCAGCACCCGGACTAGCGGGAATCATGAGCAGTTCTTC	TRBV27	TRBD2	few	TRBJ2-1
CATSKGDDPGAAANYGYTF	TGTGCCACCAGCAAAGGGGACGACCCAGGGGCCGCCGCTAACTATGGCTACACCTTC	TRBV15	.	few	TRBJ1-2
CASSLNRSGNTIYF	TGTGCCAGCAGCCTTAACCGCTCTGGAAACACCATATATTTT	TRBV27	.	.	TRBJ1-3
CATRSPNSNQPQHF	TGTGCCACCAGATCACCTAATAGCAATCAGCCCCAGCATTTT	TRBV28	.	few	TRBJ1-5
CASSLARHNYNEQFF	TGCGCCAGCAGCTTGGCCAGGCACAACTACAATGAGCAGTTCTTC	TRBV5-1	.	.	TRBJ2-1
CASSPGLAGGELFF	TGTGCCAGCAGTCCGGGACTAGCGGGAGGGGAGCTGTTTTTT	TRBV7-3	TRBD2	few	TRBJ2-2
CASSLASGSQYEQYF	TGTGCCAGCAGCTTAGCTAGCGGGAGCCAGTACGAGCAGTACTTC	TRBV7-2	TRBD2	.	TRBJ2-7
CASSITRDHLGIQYF	TGTGCCAGCAGCATCACCCGGGACCACCTCGGCATTCAGTACTTC	TRBV6-1	.	few	TRBJ2-4
CASSEFEGHNEQFF	TGCGCCAGCAGTGAGTTTGAGGGACACAATGAGCAGTTCTTC	TRBV10-1	.	few	TRBJ2-1
CASSQAAGPARGTGELFF	TGCGCCAGCAGCCAAGCGGCGGGCCCAGCACGTGGGACCGGGGAGCTGTTTTTT	TRBV4-3	.	.	TRBJ2-2
CASKWTADKNIQYF	TGTGCCAGCAAATGGACAGCCGACAAAAACATTCAGTACTTC	TRBV6-5	.	.	TRBJ2-4
CASSIDHRASYNEQFF	TGTGCCAGTAGTATAGATCACCGGGCCTCCTACAATGAGCAGTTCTTC	TRBV19	.	few	TRBJ2-1
CATSLGSPYRTQYF	TGTGCCACCAGCTTGGGCAGCCCTTACAGGACCCAGTACTTC	TRBV15	.	.	TRBJ2-5
CASSFELAGRDTQYF	TGTGCCAGCAGCTTCGAGCTAGCGGGAAGGGATACGCAGTATTTT	TRBV11-2	TRBD2	few	TRBJ2-3
CASSLGGTSGTYEQYF	TGCGCCAGCAGCTTGGGGGGGACTAGCGGAACCTACGAGCAGTACTTC	TRBV5-1	TRBD2	few	TRBJ2-7
CASSFQLAGGPTDTQYF	TGTGCCAGCAGCTTTCAACTAGCGGGAGGCCCCACAGATACGCAGTATTTT	TRBV7-2	TRBD2	.	TRBJ2-3
CASNQFTDTQYF	TGTGCCAGCAACCAGTTCACAGATACGCAGTATTTT	TRBV7-9	.	few	TRBJ2-3
CASRESLAGTGELFF	TGTGCCAGCAGGGAATCGCTAGCGGGCACCGGGGAGCTGTTTTTT	TRBV6-1	TRBD2	.	TRBJ2-2
CSAATYNEQFF	TGCAGTGCAGCTACCTACAATGAGCAGTTCTTC	TRBV20-1	.	.	TRBJ2-1
CAISESYRAYEQYF	TGTGCCATCAGTGAGTCCTACAGGGCCTACGAGCAGTACTTC	TRBV10-3	.	.	TRBJ2-7
CASSPSRGPGEQYF	TGTGCCAGCTCACCATCACGGGGCCCGGGTGAGCAGTACTTC	TRBV18	.	.	TRBJ2-7
CASSISSGQAYGYTF	TGTGCCAGTAGCATAAGTTCCGGACAGGCCTATGGCTACACCTTC	TRBV19	TRBD1	.	TRBJ1-2
CASSLGTGGEQYF	TGTGCCAGCAGCTTAGGGACAGGGGGAGAGCAGTACTTC	TRBV7-2	TRBD1	.	TRBJ2-7
CASSLVSLQETQYF	TGTGCCAGCAGCTTAGTGTCCCTCCAAGAGACCCAGTACTTC	TRBV7-2	.	.	TRBJ2-5
CATHRDTPGYGYTF	TGTGCCACACATAGGGACACCCCAGGTTATGGCTACACCTTC	TRBV2	.	few	TRBJ1-2
CASSYSPRGAGAIQYF	TGTGCCAGCAGTTACTCTCCAAGGGGAGCTGGAGCCATTCAGTACTTC	TRBV6-5	.	.	TRBJ2-4
CASSLKGGYEQYF	TGTGCCAGCAGCTTAAAAGGAGGTTACGAGCAGTACTTC	TRBV7-3	.	few	TRBJ2-7
CASSEGASVQETQYF	TGTGCCAGTAGTGAGGGGGCTAGCGTCCAAGAGACCCAGTACTTC	TRBV19	.	.	TRBJ2-5
CASSSAGTNLYEQYF	TGTGCCAGCAGCAGCGCCGGGACCAACCTCTACGAGCAGTACTTC	TRBV9	.	.	TRBJ2-7
CASTPSNSYNEQFF	TGTGCCAGCACCCCCTCGAACTCCTACAATGAGCAGTTCTTC	TRBV11-2	.	.	TRBJ2-1
CASSPTLELQYF	TGTGCCAGCAGCCCCACACTAGAGCTTCAGTACTTC	TRBV7-2	.	few	TRBJ2-7
CAISEPYYEQYF	TGTGCCATCAGTGAACCTTACTACGAGCAGTACTTC	TRBV10-3	.	few	TRBJ2-7
CASSLRLAGINEQYF	TGTGCCAGCAGTTTACGGCTAGCGGGTATCAACGAGCAGTACTTC	TRBV27	TRBD2	.	TRBJ2-7
CASRGASGSYNEQFF	TGCGCCAGCAGAGGAGCTAGCGGCTCCTACAATGAGCAGTTCTTC	TRBV5-1	TRBD2	few	TRBJ2-1
CASSQGQRQNYGYTF	TGCGCCAGCAGCCAAGGGCAGCGACAGAACTATGGCTACACCTTC	TRBV4-3	.	few	TRBJ1-2
CASSLGVRGAEQYF	TGTGCCAGCAGCTTAGGAGTCCGTGGGGCCGAGCAGTACTTC	TRBV7-3	.	.	TRBJ2-7
CSARPYNEQFF	TGCAGTGCTAGACCTTATAATGAGCAGTTCTTC	TRBV20-1	.	.	TRBJ2-1
CASSWDPQNTEAFF	TGCGCCAGCAGCTGGGACCCACAGAACACTGAAGCTTTCTTT	TRBV5-1	.	.	TRBJ1-1
CASSRGRSSTDTQYF	TGTGCCAGCAGCCGGGGACGTTCTAGCACAGATACGCAGTATTTT	TRBV5-4	.	.	TRBJ2-3
CASSFRLGRVNEQFF	TGTGCCAGCAGCTTCCGACTAGGGAGGGTCAATGAGCAGTTCTTC	TRBV6-6	TRBD2	.	TRBJ2-1